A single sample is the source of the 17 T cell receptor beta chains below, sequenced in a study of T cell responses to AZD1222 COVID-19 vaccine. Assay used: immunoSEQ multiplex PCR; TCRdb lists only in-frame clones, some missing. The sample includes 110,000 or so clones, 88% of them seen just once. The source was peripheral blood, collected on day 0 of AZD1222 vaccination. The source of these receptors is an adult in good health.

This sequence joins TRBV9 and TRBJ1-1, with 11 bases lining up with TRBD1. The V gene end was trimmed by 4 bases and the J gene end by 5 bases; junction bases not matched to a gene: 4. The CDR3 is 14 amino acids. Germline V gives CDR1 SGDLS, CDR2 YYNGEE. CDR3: CASSKDRGRTEAFF. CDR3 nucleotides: TGTGCCAGCAGCAAGGACAGGGGGCGGACTGAAGCTTTCTTT.

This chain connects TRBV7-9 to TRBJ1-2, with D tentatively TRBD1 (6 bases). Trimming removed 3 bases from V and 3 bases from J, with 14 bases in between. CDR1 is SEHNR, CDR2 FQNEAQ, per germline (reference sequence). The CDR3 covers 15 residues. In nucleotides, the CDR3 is TGTGCCAGCAGCTTGTCTTGGGGGGGCGACTATGGCTACACCTTC. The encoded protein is CASSLSWGGDYGYTF.

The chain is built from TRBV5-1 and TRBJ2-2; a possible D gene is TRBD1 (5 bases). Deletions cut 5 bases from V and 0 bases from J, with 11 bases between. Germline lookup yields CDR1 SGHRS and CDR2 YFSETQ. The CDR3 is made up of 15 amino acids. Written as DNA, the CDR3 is TGCGCCAGCAGTCTTACAGGCCCGAACACCGGGGAGCTGTTTTTT. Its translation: CASSLTGPNTGELFF.

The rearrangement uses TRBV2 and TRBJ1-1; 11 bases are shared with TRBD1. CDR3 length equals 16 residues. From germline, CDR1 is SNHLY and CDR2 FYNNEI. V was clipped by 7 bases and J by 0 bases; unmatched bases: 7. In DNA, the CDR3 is TGTGCCAGCACAGGACAGGGGGCGAGATTGAACACTGAAGCTTTCTTT. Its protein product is CASTGQGARLNTEAFF.

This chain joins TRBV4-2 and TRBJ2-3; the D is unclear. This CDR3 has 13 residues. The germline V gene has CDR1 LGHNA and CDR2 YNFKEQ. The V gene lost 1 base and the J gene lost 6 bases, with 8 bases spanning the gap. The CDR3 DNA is TGTGCCAGCAGCCAAGGATTAGGGGATACGCAGTATTTT. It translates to CASSQGLGDTQYF.

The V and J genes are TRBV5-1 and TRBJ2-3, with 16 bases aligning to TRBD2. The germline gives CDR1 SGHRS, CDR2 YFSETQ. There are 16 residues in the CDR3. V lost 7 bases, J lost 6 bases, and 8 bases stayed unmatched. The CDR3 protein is CASGTGLAGGSDTQYF. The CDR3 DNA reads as TGCGCCAGCGGGACGGGACTAGCGGGGGGGTCGGATACGCAGTATTTT. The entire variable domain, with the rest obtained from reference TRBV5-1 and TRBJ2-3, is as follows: KAGVTQTPRYLIKTRGQQVTLSCSPISGHRSVSWYQQTPGQGLQFLFEYFSETQRNKGNFPGRFSGRQFSNSRSEMNVSTLELGDSALYLCASGTGLAGGSDTQYFGPGTRLTVL.

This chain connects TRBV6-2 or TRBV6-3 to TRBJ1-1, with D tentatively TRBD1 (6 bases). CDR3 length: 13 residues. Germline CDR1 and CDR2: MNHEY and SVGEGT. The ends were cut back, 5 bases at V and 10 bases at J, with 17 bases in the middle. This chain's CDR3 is CASSLDRIRGAFF. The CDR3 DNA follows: TGTGCCAGCAGTCTGGACAGAATCCGAGGAGCTTTCTTT.

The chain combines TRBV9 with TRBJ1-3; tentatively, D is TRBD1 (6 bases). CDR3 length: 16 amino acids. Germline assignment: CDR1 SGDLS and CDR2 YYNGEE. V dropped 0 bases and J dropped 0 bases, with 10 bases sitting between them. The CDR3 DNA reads TGTGCCAGCAGCGTAGGTGGGGGCGACTCTGGAAACACCATATATTTT. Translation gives CASSVGGGDSGNTIYF.

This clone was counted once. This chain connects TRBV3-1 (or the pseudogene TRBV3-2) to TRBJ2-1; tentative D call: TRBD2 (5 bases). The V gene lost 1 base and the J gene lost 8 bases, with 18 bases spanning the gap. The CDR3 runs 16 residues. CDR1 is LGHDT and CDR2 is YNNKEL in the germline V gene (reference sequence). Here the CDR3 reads CASSQVDTGSGDEQFF. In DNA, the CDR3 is TGTGCCAGCAGCCAAGTGGATACGGGATCCGGGGATGAGCAGTTCTTC.

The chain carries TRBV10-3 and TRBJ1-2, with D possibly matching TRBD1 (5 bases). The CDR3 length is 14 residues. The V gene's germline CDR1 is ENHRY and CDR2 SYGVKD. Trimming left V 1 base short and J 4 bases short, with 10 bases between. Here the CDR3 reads CAISELVTVYGYTF. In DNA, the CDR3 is TGTGCCATCAGTGAGTTGGTGACAGTCTATGGCTACACCTTC.

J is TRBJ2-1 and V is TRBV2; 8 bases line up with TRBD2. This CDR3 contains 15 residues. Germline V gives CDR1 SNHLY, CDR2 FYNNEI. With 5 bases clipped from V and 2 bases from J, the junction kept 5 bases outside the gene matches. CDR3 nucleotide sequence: TGTGCCAGCAGTCACACTAGCGGTCCCTACAATGAGCAGTTCTTC. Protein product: CASSHTSGPYNEQFF.

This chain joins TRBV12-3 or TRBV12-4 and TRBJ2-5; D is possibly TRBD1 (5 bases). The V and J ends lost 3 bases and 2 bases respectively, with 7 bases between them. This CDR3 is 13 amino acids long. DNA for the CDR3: TGTGCCAGCAGTTTTAGGGGACAAGAGACCCAGTACTTC. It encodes CASSFRGQETQYF.

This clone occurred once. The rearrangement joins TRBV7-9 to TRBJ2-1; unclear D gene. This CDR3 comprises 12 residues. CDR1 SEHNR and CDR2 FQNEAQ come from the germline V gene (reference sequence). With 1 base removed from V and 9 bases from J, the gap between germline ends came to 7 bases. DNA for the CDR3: TGTGCCAGCAGCTTAGGAGGTTCTGAGCAGTTCTTC. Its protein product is CASSLGGSEQFF.

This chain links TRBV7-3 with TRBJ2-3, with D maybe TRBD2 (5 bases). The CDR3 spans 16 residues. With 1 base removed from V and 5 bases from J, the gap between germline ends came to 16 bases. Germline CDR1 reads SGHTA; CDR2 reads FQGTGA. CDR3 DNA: TGTGCCAGCAGCTTAATTGGATCGGGGTCCGGAGATACGCAGTATTTT. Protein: CASSLIGSGSGDTQYF. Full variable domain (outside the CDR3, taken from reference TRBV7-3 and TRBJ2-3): GAGVSQTPSNKVTEKGKYVELRCDPISGHTALYWYRQSLGQGPEFLIYFQGTGAADDSGLPNDRFFAVRPEGSVSTLKIQRTERGDSAVYLCASSLIGSGSGDTQYFGPGTRLTVL.

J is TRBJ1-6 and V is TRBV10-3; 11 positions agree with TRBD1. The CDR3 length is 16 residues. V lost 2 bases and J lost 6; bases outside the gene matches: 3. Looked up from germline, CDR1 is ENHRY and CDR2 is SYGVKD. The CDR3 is CAISERGQGANSPLHF. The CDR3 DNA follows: TGTGCCATCAGTGAGCGAGGACAGGGGGCTAATTCACCCCTCCACTTT.

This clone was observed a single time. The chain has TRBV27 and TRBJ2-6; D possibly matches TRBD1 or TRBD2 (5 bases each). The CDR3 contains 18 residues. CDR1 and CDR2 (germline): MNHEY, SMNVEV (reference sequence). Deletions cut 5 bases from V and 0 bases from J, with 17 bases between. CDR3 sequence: CASSTSFGGGSGANVLTF. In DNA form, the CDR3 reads TGTGCCAGCAGTACCTCGTTTGGGGGTGGCTCTGGGGCCAACGTCCTGACTTTC.

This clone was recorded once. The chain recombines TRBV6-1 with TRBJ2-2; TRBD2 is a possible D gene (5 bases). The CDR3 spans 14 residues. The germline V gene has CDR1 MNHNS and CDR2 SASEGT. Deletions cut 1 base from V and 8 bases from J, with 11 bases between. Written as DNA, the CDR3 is TGTGCCAGCAGTGAAGGGACTCCGAGTGGGGAGCTGTTTTTT. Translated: CASSEGTPSGELFF.